Shown below are 28 T cell receptor beta chains from a single sample sequenced in a study of shared clonotypes between healthy human individuals. Only in-frame clones appear in the TCRdb table, and some are missing; sequencing was by immunoSEQ multiplex PCR. The sample records about 2.2 million clones, 80% to 95% being singletons. CD8 cells regarded as naive lacked CD45RO, were positively chosen for CCR7, and omitted terminally differentiated effector memory CD45RA+ cells. Sequenced material: naive CD8+ T cells from PBMCs. These receptors originate from a man between 18 and 29 years old in good health. Some clones in this sample may be carry-over from other donors' samples.

The table lists this clone with a count of one. The chain joins TRBV5-6 to TRBJ1-5, with D perhaps TRBD1 (5 bases). The V gene's germline CDR1 is SGHDT and CDR2 YYEEEE. Deletions cut 2 bases from V and 2 bases from J, with 8 bases between. The CDR3 is 14 amino acids. The CDR3 bases are TGTGCCAGCAGCTTCCGGGGCCGCAATCAGCCCCAGCATTTT. It is translated as CASSFRGRNQPQHF.

Remarks on this clone: The sample contains more than one DNA sequence encoding this CDR3. This rearrangement joins TRBV13 to TRBJ2-5; D not certain. Germline V gives CDR1 PRHDT, CDR2 FYEKMQ (reference sequence). The V gene lost 0 bases and the J gene lost 2 bases, with 4 bases spanning the gap. This CDR3 has 13 amino acids. CDR3 amino acids: CASSLGRQETQYF. The DNA for the CDR3 is TGTGCCAGCAGCTTAGGGAGACAAGAGACCCAGTACTTC. The full variable domain, rest sourced from reference TRBV13 and TRBJ2-5, is AAGVIQSPRHLIKEKRETATLKCYPIPRHDTVYWYQQGPGQDPQFLISFYEKMQSDKGSIPDRFSAQQFSDYHSELNMSSLELGDSALYFCASSLGRQETQYFGPGTRLLVL.

This rearrangement joins TRBV6-1 to TRBJ2-7; TRBD2 matches 12 bases. The CDR3 has 17 residues. CDR1 MNHNS and CDR2 SASEGT come from the germline V gene. V was pared by 1 base and J by 4 bases, with 8 bases of the junction left unmatched. CDR3 residues: CASSEVLAGGPGYEQYF. The CDR3, as DNA: TGTGCCAGCAGTGAAGTCCTAGCGGGAGGGCCGGGTTACGAGCAGTACTTC.

The chain carries TRBV9 and TRBJ2-7; 8 bases align to TRBD1. There are 16 residues in the CDR3. In germline, CDR1 is SGDLS, CDR2 YYNGEE. Trimming cost V 0 bases and J 5 bases; bases outside gene matches: 10. DNA for the CDR3: TGTGCCAGCAGCGTAGACAGGGGGTTGGGTTCCCACGAGCAGTACTTC. Its protein product is CASSVDRGLGSHEQYF.

V and J are TRBV27 and TRBJ2-3; maybe TRBD2 (5 bases). The CDR3 is 12 amino acids. V shed 8 bases and J shed 0 bases, with 6 bases lying between them. Germline V gene sequence: CDR1 MNHEY, CDR2 SMNVEV (reference sequence). CDR3 in amino acids: CASWTSTDTQYF. The CDR3 nucleotides are TGTGCCAGCTGGACTAGCACAGATACGCAGTATTTT.

Note on this clone: In the same sample, other DNA sequences code for this CDR3. This chain joins TRBV6-6 and TRBJ2-2; TRBD1 or TRBD2 may be the D gene (5 bases each). Germline V gene data show CDR1 as MNHNY and CDR2 as SVGAGI (reference sequence). CDR3 length: 13 residues. With 2 bases removed from V and 8 bases from J, the gap between germline ends came to 9 bases. In DNA, the CDR3 is TGTGCCAGCAGTTACGAAGGGACGGGGGAGCTGTTTTTT. Translated, it gives CASSYEGTGELFF.

V gene TRBV7-9 combines with J gene TRBJ2-3, with TRBD2 identical over 9 bases. The CDR3 is 16 residues long. V was pared by 1 base and J by 6 bases, with 8 bases of the junction left unmatched. Germline CDR1 reads SEHNR; CDR2 reads FQNEAQ (reference sequence). The CDR3 region is CASSLVLAGTFDTQYF. CDR3 sequence (DNA): TGTGCCAGCAGCTTAGTTCTAGCGGGGACCTTCGATACGCAGTATTTT. Full variable domain (rest looked up from reference TRBV7-9 and TRBJ2-3): DTGVSQNPRHKITKRGQNVTFRCDPISEHNRLYWYRQTLGQGPEFLTYFQNEAQLEKSRLLSDRFSAERPKGSFSTLEIQRTEQGDSAMYLCASSLVLAGTFDTQYFGPGTRLTVL.

Notes on this clone: The sample contains more than one DNA sequence encoding this CDR3. The V gene is TRBV5-1, the J gene TRBJ2-2; no reliable D call. Trimming pared 0 bases from V and 5 bases from J, leaving 5 bases between. This CDR3 has 13 amino acids. The V gene's germline CDR1 is SGHRS and CDR2 YFSETQ. CDR3 in amino acids: CASSLVGTGELFF. The DNA of the CDR3 is TGCGCCAGCAGCTTGGTCGGAACCGGGGAGCTGTTTTTT.

This chain connects TRBV5-5 to TRBJ2-2, with TRBD1 matching 7 bases. The CDR3 totals 14 residues. Trimming cost V 6 bases and J 4 bases; bases outside gene matches: 6. Per the germline V gene, CDR1 is SGHKS and CDR2 is YYEKEE (reference sequence). CDR3 nucleotides: TGTGCCAGCACCCGCGACAGGGCCACCGGGGAGCTGTTTTTT. Protein: CASTRDRATGELFF.

The table lists this clone with a few counts. The rearrangement joins TRBV5-1 to TRBJ1-1; no definite D call. Germline V gene data show CDR1 as SGHRS and CDR2 as YFSETQ. The CDR3 has 11 residues. Trimming cost V 8 bases and J 4 bases, with 9 bases left between them. As DNA, the CDR3 is TGCGCCAGTGCACTGAGCACTGAAGCTTTCTTT. It is translated as CASALSTEAFF.

The V call is TRBV6-5, the J call TRBJ1-5; D may be TRBD1 (6 bases). V dropped 6 bases and J dropped 10 bases, with 19 bases sitting between them. The CDR3 loop spans 14 amino acids. Germline CDR1 reads MNHEY; CDR2 reads SVGAGI. In DNA form, the CDR3 reads TGTGCCAGCAGACCAACAGGGCTAGTAGTCCCCCAGCATTTT. Protein product: CASRPTGLVVPQHF.

This chain uses TRBV5-4 with TRBJ2-2, with D unclear. The CDR3 consists of 15 residues. CDR1 and CDR2 from the germline V gene are SGHNT and YYREEE (reference sequence). The V end lost 2 bases, the J end lost 3 bases, and 11 bases lay between the germline ends. The CDR3 DNA reads as TGTGCCAGCAGCTTAGGGATTACCGACACCGGGGAGCTGTTTTTT. Its translation is CASSLGITDTGELFF.

V and J are TRBV7-2 and TRBJ2-2, with TRBD1 identical over 7 bases. CDR1 and CDR2 from the germline V gene are SGHTA and FQGNSA. V shed 5 bases and J 5 bases; nucleotides not matched to a gene: 14. There are 17 residues in the CDR3. This CDR3 reads CASSPIPRQGVTGELFF. CDR3 DNA sequence: TGTGCCAGCAGCCCCATCCCTAGACAGGGTGTTACCGGGGAGCTGTTTTTT.

The chain uses TRBV10-1 and TRBJ2-7; 10 bases fit TRBD1. Unmatched junction bases numbered 3, after V lost 4 bases and J lost 3 bases. CDR3 length: 14 amino acids. The germline CDR1 and CDR2 sequences are WNHNN and SYGVQD (reference sequence). The chain's CDR3 is CASSADRGHYEQYF. Written as DNA, the CDR3 is TGCGCCAGCAGTGCCGACAGGGGGCACTACGAGCAGTACTTC.

In the case of this clone: Distinct nucleotide sequences in the sample also encode this CDR3. This chain connects TRBV7-9 to TRBJ2-7; D gene unclear. Germline values: CDR1 SEHNR, CDR2 FQNEAQ (reference sequence). The CDR3 extends over 11 amino acids. Trimming left V 5 bases short and J 3 bases short, with 5 bases between. The CDR3 DNA reads TGTGCCAGCAGCCCGCACTACGAGCAGTACTTC. Encoded protein: CASSPHYEQYF. Together with reference TRBV7-9 and TRBJ2-7, the CDR3 gives the full variable domain: DTGVSQNPRHKITKRGQNVTFRCDPISEHNRLYWYRQTLGQGPEFLTYFQNEAQLEKSRLLSDRFSAERPKGSFSTLEIQRTEQGDSAMYLCASSPHYEQYFGPGTRLTVT.

The chain has TRBV7-9 and TRBJ1-3; no reliable D call. Germline V gene sequence: CDR1 SEHNR, CDR2 FQNEAQ (reference sequence). V gave up 3 bases and J gave up 14 bases, with 14 bases separating them. The CDR3 loop spans 12 amino acids. The CDR3 here is CASSLGKDVLYF. CDR3 DNA sequence: TGTGCCAGCAGCTTGGGAAAGGACGTCCTATATTTT.

The chain couples TRBV9 to TRBJ2-7; D possibly corresponds to TRBD2 (5 bases). V was pared by 2 bases and J by 6 bases, with 15 bases between. Germline CDR1 and CDR2: SGDLS and YYNGEE. The CDR3 spans 14 residues. For the CDR3, the DNA is TGTGCCAGCAGCGTGGGCGACACTCGGGGCGAGCAGTACTTC. It codes for CASSVGDTRGEQYF.

In regard to this clone: Other DNA sequences in this specimen translate into the identical CDR3. The rearrangement links TRBV6-5 to TRBJ2-1, with unresolved D. CDR1 and CDR2 (germline): MNHEY, SVGAGI. The length of the CDR3 is 13 residues. V gave up 0 bases and J gave up 4 bases, with 4 bases separating them. CDR3 bases: TGTGCCAGCAGTTACTCGATTTACAATGAGCAGTTCTTC. The encoded protein is CASSYSIYNEQFF.

The gene calls are TRBV19 and TRBJ1-5; 9 positions match TRBD1. The CDR3 consists of 15 residues. The V gene's germline CDR1 is LNHDA and CDR2 SQIVND (reference sequence). The V segment lost 4 bases and the J segment 4 bases; nucleotides outside the gene matches: 5. The CDR3 DNA sequence: TGTGCCAGTAGTAACCGGACAGGGGAAAATCAGCCCCAGCATTTT. Its protein is CASSNRTGENQPQHF.

The rearrangement links TRBV7-8 to TRBJ2-1, with D tentatively TRBD1 or TRBD2 (6 bases each). The V end lost 6 bases, the J end lost 3 bases, and 18 bases lay between the germline ends. CDR1 is SGHVS, CDR2 FQNEAQ, per germline. This CDR3 has 16 amino acids. CDR3 sequence: CASSKGAGTFYNEQFF. The CDR3 DNA is TGTGCCAGCAGTAAGGGTGCGGGGACATTCTACAATGAGCAGTTCTTC. Full variable domain (missing parts from reference TRBV7-8 and TRBJ2-1): GAGVSQSPRYKVAKRGQDVALRCDPISGHVSLFWYQQALGQGPEFLTYFQNEAQLDKSGLPSDRFFAERPEGSVSTLKIQRTQQEDSAVYLCASSKGAGTFYNEQFFGPGTRLTVL.

This rearrangement joins TRBV11-2 to TRBJ2-7, with D perhaps matching TRBD2 (6 bases). Germline V gene lookup returns CDR1 SGHAT and CDR2 FQNNGV. There are 11 residues in the CDR3. The V end lost 3 bases, the J end lost 8 bases, and 8 bases lay between the germline ends. The CDR3 region is CASSFGSKQYF. The CDR3, as DNA: TGTGCCAGCAGCTTCGGGAGCAAGCAGTACTTC.

This chain uses TRBV5-1 with TRBJ2-2, with 9 bases identical to TRBD2. V lost 3 bases, J lost 6 bases, and 9 bases stayed unmatched. This CDR3 comprises 16 residues. CDR1 and CDR2 from the germline V gene are SGHRS and YFSETQ. The CDR3 sequence is CASSSGVAGVSGELFF. CDR3 in DNA: TGCGCCAGCAGCTCGGGAGTAGCGGGAGTTTCCGGGGAGCTGTTTTTT. Filled out from reference TRBV5-1 and TRBJ2-2, the complete variable domain reads KAGVTQTPRYLIKTRGQQVTLSCSPISGHRSVSWYQQTPGQGLQFLFEYFSETQRNKGNFPGRFSGRQFSNSRSEMNVSTLELGDSALYLCASSSGVAGVSGELFFGEGSRLTVL.

This chain uses TRBV4-1 with TRBJ2-5; D is tentatively TRBD1 or TRBD2 (6 bases each). The V and J ends lost 4 bases and 2 bases respectively, with 17 bases between them. This CDR3 has 16 residues. CDR1 is MGHRA and CDR2 is YSYEKL in the germline V gene. CDR3 residues: CASSPKRGATQETQYF. In DNA, the CDR3 is TGCGCCAGCAGCCCTAAAAGGGGGGCCACTCAAGAGACCCAGTACTTC.

The rearrangement links TRBV5-4 to TRBJ2-7, with a weak D call TRBD1 (6 bases). Trimming pared 2 bases from V and 7 bases from J, leaving 10 bases between. From germline, CDR1 is SGHNT and CDR2 YYREEE (reference sequence). The CDR3 extends over 12 amino acids. The CDR3 region is CASSFGGREQYF. CDR3 in DNA: TGTGCCAGCAGCTTTGGGGGCCGGGAGCAGTACTTC.

The chain uses TRBV19 and TRBJ1-2, with TRBD1 identical over 8 bases. V trimming: 5 bases; J trimming: 5 bases; junction bases outside the gene matches: 10. Germline CDR1 LNHDA, CDR2 SQIVND (reference sequence). This CDR3 has 15 amino acids. The CDR3 loop reads CASSFTGTGLYGYTF. Written as DNA, the CDR3 is TGTGCCAGTAGTTTTACCGGGACAGGTCTTTATGGCTACACCTTC. Full variable domain (outside the CDR3, taken from reference TRBV19 and TRBJ1-2): DGGITQSPKYLFRKEGQNVTLSCEQNLNHDAMYWYRQDPGQGLRLIYYSQIVNDFQKGDIAEGYSVSREKKESFPLTVTSAQKNPTAFYLCASSFTGTGLYGYTFGSGTRLTVV.

The chain combines TRBV4-2 with TRBJ2-2, with TRBD2 matching over 9 bases. The germline CDR1 and CDR2 sequences are LGHNA and YNFKEQ. J lost 6 bases, V lost 0 bases, and 11 bases had no gene match. CDR3 length equals 18 residues. CDR3 in DNA: TGTGCCAGCAGCCAAGATGACCTCGGGACTAGCAGGCCCGGGGAGCTGTTTTTT. Amino acids: CASSQDDLGTSRPGELFF.

This rearrangement joins TRBV9 to TRBJ1-5, with D perhaps TRBD1 (5 bases). The CDR3 has 14 residues. CDR1 is SGDLS, CDR2 YYNGEE, per germline. V shed 3 bases and J shed 6 bases, with 13 bases lying between them. Here the CDR3 DNA reads TGTGCCAGCAGCGCGGGGGGTTTGGGTCAGCCCCAGCATTTT. Translating gives CASSAGGLGQPQHF.

The V and J genes are TRBV27 and TRBJ2-3; 7 nucleotides agree with TRBD1. Germline CDR1 is MNHEY and CDR2 is SMNVEV (reference sequence). The V and J ends lost 5 bases and 4 bases, in that order; junction bases with no gene match: 6. This CDR3 spans 14 amino acids. This chain's CDR3 is CASSLRGNADTQYF. The CDR3 coding sequence is TGTGCCAGCAGTCTCAGGGGGAACGCAGATACGCAGTATTTT.